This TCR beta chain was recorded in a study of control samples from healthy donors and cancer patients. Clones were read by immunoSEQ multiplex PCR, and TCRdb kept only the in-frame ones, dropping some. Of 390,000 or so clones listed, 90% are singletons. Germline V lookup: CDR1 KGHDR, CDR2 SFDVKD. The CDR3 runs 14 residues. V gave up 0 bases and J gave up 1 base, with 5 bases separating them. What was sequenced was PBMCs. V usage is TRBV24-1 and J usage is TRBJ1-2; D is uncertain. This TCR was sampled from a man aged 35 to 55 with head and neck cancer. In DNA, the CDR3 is TGTGCCACCAGTGATTTGCGAGTTAACTATGGCTACACCTTC. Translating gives CATSDLRVNYGYTF.